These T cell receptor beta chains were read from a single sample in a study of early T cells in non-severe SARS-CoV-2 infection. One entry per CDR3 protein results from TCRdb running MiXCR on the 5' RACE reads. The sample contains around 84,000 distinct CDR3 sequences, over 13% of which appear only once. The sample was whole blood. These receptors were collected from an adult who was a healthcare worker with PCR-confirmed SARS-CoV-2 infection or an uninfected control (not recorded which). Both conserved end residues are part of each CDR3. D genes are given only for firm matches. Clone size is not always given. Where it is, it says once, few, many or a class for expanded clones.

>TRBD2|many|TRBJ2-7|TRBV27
CASSPPRTSGTYEQYF
TGTGCCAGCAGCCCCCCCAGGACTAGCGGGACTTACGAGCAGTACTTC
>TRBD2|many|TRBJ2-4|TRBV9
CASSPGGTKNIQYF
TGTGCCAGCAGCCCCGGGGGGACCAAAAACATTCAGTACTTC
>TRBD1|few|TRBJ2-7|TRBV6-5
CASSKRDRRPIYEQYF
TGTGCCAGCAGTAAGAGGGACAGGAGACCCATCTACGAGCAGTACTTC
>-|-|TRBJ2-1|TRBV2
CASTGNPYNEQFF
TGTGCCAGCACGGGCAACCCCTACAATGAGCAGTTCTTC
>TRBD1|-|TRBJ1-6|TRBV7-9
CASSAGTGFYNSPLHF
TGTGCCAGCAGCGCCGGGACAGGGTTTTATAATTCACCCCTCCACTTT
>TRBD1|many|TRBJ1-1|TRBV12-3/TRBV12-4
CASSFGTGGTEAFF
TGTGCCAGCAGTTTTGGGACAGGGGGCACTGAAGCTTTCTTT
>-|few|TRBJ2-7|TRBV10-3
CAISDRGPSYEQYF
TGTGCCATCAGTGACAGGGGCCCTTCCTACGAGCAGTACTTC
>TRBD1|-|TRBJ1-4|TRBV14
CASSRVTGTGYEKLFF
TGTGCCAGCAGCCGAGTGACCGGGACAGGGTATGAAAAACTGTTTTTT
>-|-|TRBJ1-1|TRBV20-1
CSAPFEVRPPQRYTEAFF
TGCAGTGCCCCATTTGAGGTCCGTCCCCCCCAGAGGTACACTGAAGCTTTCTTT
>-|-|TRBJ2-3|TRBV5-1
CASSQWGGGGTDTQYF
TGCGCCAGCAGCCAATGGGGCGGAGGGGGCACAGATACGCAGTATTTT
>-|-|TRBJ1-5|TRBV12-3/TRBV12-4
CASGGLNQPQHF
TGTGCCAGTGGGGGTCTCAATCAGCCCCAGCATTTT
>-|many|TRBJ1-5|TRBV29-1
CSVSLMGGNQPQHF
TGCAGCGTGTCTCTTATGGGAGGCAATCAGCCCCAGCATTTT
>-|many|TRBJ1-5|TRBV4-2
CASSQGGNQPQHF
TGTGCCAGCAGCCAAGGAGGAAATCAGCCCCAGCATTTT
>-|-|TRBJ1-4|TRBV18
CASSFNLQSPNEKLFF
TGTGCCAGCTCATTCAACTTACAGAGTCCTAATGAAAAACTGTTTTTT
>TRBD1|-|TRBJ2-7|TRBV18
CASSPPGTDLSYEQYF
TGTGCCAGCTCACCACCGGGGACAGACCTATCCTACGAGCAGTACTTC
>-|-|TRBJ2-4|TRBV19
CASSSPGRPPGTIQYF
TGTGCCAGTAGTAGCCCGGGACGGCCCCCCGGGACCATTCAGTACTTC
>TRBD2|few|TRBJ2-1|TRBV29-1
CSVVGLAGGLYNEQFF
TGCAGCGTTGTGGGATTAGCGGGAGGGCTCTACAATGAGCAGTTCTTC
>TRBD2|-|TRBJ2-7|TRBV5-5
CASRVTSGRSAHEQYF
TGTGCCAGCAGGGTGACTAGCGGGAGGTCGGCCCACGAGCAGTACTTC
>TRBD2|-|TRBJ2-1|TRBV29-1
CSVDATGGIYNEQFF
TGCAGCGTTGACGCGACGGGAGGAATCTACAATGAGCAGTTCTTC
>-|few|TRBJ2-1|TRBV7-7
CASSLSRDQYNEQFF
TGTGCCAGCAGCCTCTCCCGGGACCAATACAATGAGCAGTTCTTC
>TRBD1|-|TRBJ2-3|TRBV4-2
CASSLRLGQTTSTDTQYF
TGTGCCAGCAGCCTTCGTTTGGGACAGACTACTAGCACAGATACGCAGTATTTT
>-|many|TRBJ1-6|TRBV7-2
CASSLVGSPLHF
TGTGCCAGCAGCTTAGTCGGGTCACCCCTCCACTTT
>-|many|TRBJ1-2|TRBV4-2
CASSQEMQGRSGYTF
TGTGCCAGCAGCCAAGAAATGCAGGGGCGCAGTGGCTACACCTTC
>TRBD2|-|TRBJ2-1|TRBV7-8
CASSHPRLAGGRNEQFF
TGTGCCAGCAGCCACCCTAGACTAGCGGGAGGGCGGAATGAGCAGTTCTTC
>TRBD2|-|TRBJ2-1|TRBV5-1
CASSAGRAAGGYGEQFF
TGCGCCAGCAGCGCCGGTAGGGCAGCGGGAGGTTACGGTGAGCAGTTCTTC
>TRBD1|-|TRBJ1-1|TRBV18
CASLRLQGRGDTEAFF
TGTGCCAGCTTACGTTTACAGGGGCGAGGGGACACTGAAGCTTTCTTT
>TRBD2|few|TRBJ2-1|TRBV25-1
CASSDPTLAGSYNEQFF
TGTGCCAGCAGTGACCCTACTCTAGCGGGCTCCTACAATGAGCAGTTCTTC
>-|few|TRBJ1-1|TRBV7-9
CASSFFPPGADTEAFF
TGTGCCAGCAGCTTTTTCCCCCCCGGCGCAGACACTGAAGCTTTCTTT
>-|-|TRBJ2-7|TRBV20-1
CSARELGMDISYEQYF
TGCAGTGCTAGGGAGCTTGGGATGGACATCTCCTACGAGCAGTACTTC